These 32 T cell receptor beta chains were all obtained from the same sample, sequenced in a study of CD8+CD57+ T cells in acquired aplastic anemia (dated by TCRdb to the late 2010s). Patients chosen for sequencing had shown expansion of CD8+CD57+ cells by flow cytometry. Sequencing was carried out with an Illumina HiSeq 2000. Genomic DNA served as template for TCR beta VDJ combination and CDR3 sequence profiling. The public reads were quality trimmed at Q25 with fastp and then assembled into clones with MiXCR by TCRdb, keeping productive beta chains. Each entry is one CDR3 protein sequence, shown with its most common DNA and genes. The sample profile shows 270,000 or so distinct CDR3 sequences; approximately 79% of them were found once. The biggest ten clones account for approximately 40% of the sample. The specimen sequenced was sorted CD4+, CD8+, or CD8+CD57+ T cells (not recorded which) from PBMCs. The source is a human donor with aplastic anemia.

With regard to this clonotype: A much larger clone differs by one base, so this may be a read error. The CDR3 does not close with the conserved phenylalanine or tryptophan, likely indicating a read error. The DNA is left out, because the CDR3 cannot be placed on it with certainty; the CDR3 is given as TCRdb lists it. The CDR3 sequence is CASGDGGTDTQSFDP. The V gene is TRBV2, the J gene TRBJ2-3; TRBD1 is taken as the D call from the table, unchecked against the DNA. Per germline, CDR1 SNHLY and CDR2 FYNNEI. The length of the CDR3 is 15 amino acids, counting both ends.

The chain has TRBV7-3 and TRBJ2-7; D assignment may be TRBD1 or TRBD2 (5 bases each). The CDR3 has 14 residues. Germline CDR1 reads SGHTA; CDR2 reads FQGTGA. V lost 4 bases to trimming and J lost 8 bases, with 18 bases between them. The CDR3 sequence is CASSYSGTGDKQYF. The CDR3 DNA sequence: TGTGCCAGCAGCTACTCGGGAACAGGCGATAAGCAGTACTTC. The full variable domain, in which reference TRBV7-3 and TRBJ2-7 provide the parts outside the CDR3, is GAGVSQTPSNKVTEKGKYVELRCDPISGHTALYWYRQSLGQGPEFLIYFQGTGAADDSGLPNDRFFAVRPEGSVSTLKIQRTERGDSAVYLCASSYSGTGDKQYFGPGTRLTVT.

V and J are TRBV7-2 and TRBJ1-1; D call uncertain. The CDR3 is 13 amino acids. Trimming left V 5 bases short and J 1 base short, with 8 bases between. Germline V gene lookup returns CDR1 SGHTA and CDR2 FQGNSA. DNA for the CDR3: TGTGCCAGCAGCAAGCAAACGAACACTGAAGCTTTCTTT. It codes for CASSKQTNTEAFF.

The CDR3 nucleotides read TGTGCCAGCAGCTTTGAACGAGGCACTGAAGCTTTCTTT. It translates to CASSFERGTEAFF. The chain links TRBV7-8 to TRBJ1-1; no clear D gene. The CDR3 is made up of 13 amino acids. Germline CDR1 and CDR2: SGHVS and FQNEAQ. The germline V and J ends were trimmed by 3 bases and 4 bases, with 9 bases remaining between them.

Worth noting for this clonotype: At one of its ends the junction is not consistent with the germline gene, which may arise from a read error. The gene calls are TRBV7-8 and TRBJ2-1; D is perhaps TRBD2 (6 bases). The CDR3 spans 16 residues. The germline V gene has CDR1 SGHVS and CDR2 FQNEAQ. The CDR3: CASSLAGSGGRYDQFF. CDR3 DNA sequence: TGTGCCAGCAGCTTAGCGGGTAGCGGCGGGCGGTATGACCAGTTCTTC.

This clonotype was counted at least ten times. V is TRBV6-5 and J is TRBJ2-1; possible D gene TRBD1, 7 bases. The ends were cut back, 2 bases at V and 8 bases at J, with 25 bases in the middle. This CDR3 has 18 amino acids. CDR1 is MNHEY and CDR2 is SVGAGI in the germline V gene. CDR3 sequence reads: CASSYVQGGGNGQDEQFF. In DNA form, the CDR3 reads TGTGCCAGCAGTTACGTGCAGGGGGGCGGAAACGGTCAGGATGAGCAGTTCTTC.

The chain is built from TRBV12-3 or TRBV12-4 and TRBJ1-2; the match to TRBD1 covers 8 bases. Unmatched junction bases numbered 3, after V lost 5 bases and J lost 4 bases. The CDR3 runs 13 residues. CDR3 loop: CASSRTGFYGYTF. Written as DNA, the CDR3 is TGTGCCAGCAGTCGGACAGGGTTCTATGGCTACACCTTC.

A word on this clonotype: The CDR3 does not end in the conserved phenylalanine or tryptophan, so this is likely a read error. No DNA is shown, since the ends of the CDR3 on it are uncertain; the CDR3 is the one TCRdb lists. The chain uses TRBV7-2 and TRBJ2-3; the table's D gene call, TRBD1, was not cross checked with the DNA. The CDR3 region is 13 residues in length, termini included. Germline-derived CDR1 and CDR2 are SGHTA and FQGNSA. CDR3 in amino acids: CASNPDRSYYEQY.

The table lists this clonotype with a count of one. This CDR3 is missing its conserved last phenylalanine or tryptophan, likely due to a read error. It is unclear where the CDR3 begins or ends on the DNA, so no DNA is shown, and the CDR3 is as TCRdb lists it. This rearrangement joins TRBV2 to TRBJ2-1; the table's D call, TRBD1, has no DNA check behind it. Ends included, the CDR3 has 16 residues. Germline V gene lookup returns CDR1 SNHLY and CDR2 FYNNEI. The CDR3 region is CASSQGGGNAQDDQSV.

In the case of this clonotype: The CDR3 does not end in the conserved phenylalanine or tryptophan, so this is likely a read error. The limits of the CDR3 on the DNA are not certain, so only TCRdb's listed CDR3 is given. This sequence joins TRBV7-8 and TRBJ2-2; the table's D call TRBD2 went unverified against the DNA. CDR1 is SGHVS and CDR2 is FQNEAQ in the germline V gene. Ends included, the CDR3 has 12 residues. CDR3 amino acids: CASSLAAGPVPQ.

In this sample, this clonotype turned up once. No conserved phenylalanine or tryptophan is present at the end of the CDR3, so a read error is the likely explanation. The DNA is omitted, as the CDR3 cannot be located on it reliably, and the CDR3 follows TCRdb's listing. The chain has TRBV7-2 and TRBJ2-3; the DNA was not compared with TRBD2, the D call given in the table. The CDR3 spans 13 amino acids, including both terminal residues. The germline V gene has CDR1 SGHTA and CDR2 FQGNSA. CDR3 protein: CASGFAGGHDTQY.

The rearrangement links TRBV10-3 to TRBJ1-6; D remains unclear. The CDR3 is made up of 14 amino acids. Looked up from germline, CDR1 is ENHRY and CDR2 is SYGVKD. V was clipped by 1 base and J by 7 bases, with 8 bases between them. The CDR3, as DNA: TGTGCCATCAGTGAGTTAGCGATGAATTCACCCCTCCACTTT. It encodes CAISELAMNSPLHF.

This clonotype was counted only a few times. No DNA is shown, since the ends of the CDR3 on it are uncertain; the CDR3 is the one TCRdb lists. V gene TRBV2 combines with J gene TRBJ1-1; the tabulated D call, TRBD1, remains unverified against the DNA. Counting both end residues, the CDR3 totals 17 amino acids. CDR1 and CDR2 from the germline V gene are SNHLY and FYNNEI. The CDR3 here is CASGDGGTDTQNFGPGF.

This clonotype appeared many times. The genes are TRBV7-8 and TRBJ1-1; D unclear. Germline-derived CDR1 and CDR2 are SGHVS and FQNEAQ. V was trimmed by 0 bases and J by 7 bases, leaving 21 bases between them. The CDR3 totals 17 residues. The CDR3 region has the DNA TGTGCCAGCAGCTTAGCGGGAGGTCCCGATACGCAGAATGAAGCTTTCTTT. This gives the protein CASSLAGGPDTQNEAFF.

This rearrangement joins TRBV7-2 to TRBJ1-6; D is unresolved. Germline V gene data show CDR1 as SGHTA and CDR2 as FQGNSA. This CDR3 comprises 15 residues. V lost 5 bases and J lost 10, with 18 bases in between. The CDR3 loop reads CASSPPGITASPLHF. The CDR3 nucleotides are TGTGCCAGCAGCCCCCCGGGAATAACAGCGTCACCCCTCCACTTT.

The rearrangement uses TRBV7-8 and TRBJ2-7; 7 bases match TRBD2. The CDR3 is made up of 16 amino acids. Germline CDR1 and CDR2: SGHVS and FQNEAQ. The DNA of the CDR3 is TGTGCCAGCAGGACAGCGGGGCCCGCGAACCTGGACGACCAGTACGTC. As protein: CASRTAGPANLDDQYV.

This chain connects TRBV11-3 to TRBJ2-1; D perhaps matches TRBD2 (7 bases). The length of the CDR3 is 19 residues. Trimming pared 0 bases from V and 1 base from J, leaving 19 bases between. Germline CDR1 SGHNT, CDR2 YENEEA. The CDR3, as DNA: TGTGCCAGCAGCTTAGATGTTCCACGGGGGGCCAGGTCCTACAATGAGCAGTTCTTC. This codes for CASSLDVPRGARSYNEQFF. Drawing the rest from reference TRBV11-3 and TRBJ2-1, the complete variable domain is EAGVVQSPRYKIIEKKQPVAFWCNPISGHNTLYWYLQNLGQGPELLIRYENEEAVDDSQLPKDRFSAERLKGVDSTLKIQPAELGDSAVYLCASSLDVPRGARSYNEQFFGPGTRLTVL.

Of note for this clonotype: At one end the junction does not follow the germline gene, possibly because of a read error. J is TRBJ2-3 and V is TRBV7-2; D call uncertain. The CDR3 is 13 residues long. Germline loops: CDR1 SGHTA, CDR2 FQGNSA. The CDR3 region has the DNA TGTGCCAGCGGGGTAGGGCGCACATACAAGGAGTATTTC. Translation gives CASGVGRTYKEYF.

With regard to this clonotype: Germline is not matched at one junction end, which may reflect a read error. The genes are TRBV7-2 and TRBJ2-3; 7 bases line up with TRBD1. The CDR3 is 13 amino acids. Germline V gives CDR1 SGHTA, CDR2 FQGNSA. This CDR3 is CASSVGGTAATHF. The CDR3 nucleotides read TGTGCCAGCAGCGTAGGGGGCACAGCTGCTACGCATTTT.

The chain has TRBV7-4 and TRBJ2-7, with D possibly TRBD2 on 5 matching bases. Germline lookup yields CDR1 SGHVT and CDR2 SQSDAQ. Deletions cut 6 bases from V and 11 bases from J, with 8 bases between. This CDR3 is 9 amino acids long. The CDR3 spells CASREAEYF. The CDR3 DNA reads TGTGCCAGCAGGGAAGCGGAGTACTTC.

In the case of this clonotype: As the CDR3 is not closed by the conserved phenylalanine or tryptophan, this likely results from a read error. This sequence joins TRBV2 and TRBJ1-2, with TRBD1 matching over 7 bases. CDR1 is SNHLY, CDR2 FYNNEI, per germline. The CDR3 loop spans 14 amino acids. The chain's CDR3 is CASGEGGTDTHYTV. CDR3 in DNA: TGTGCCAGCGGTGAAGGGGGCACAGACACGCACTACACCGTC.

In the case of this clonotype: No conserved phenylalanine or tryptophan ends this CDR3, so it is likely a read error. It is unclear where the CDR3 begins or ends on the DNA, so no DNA is shown, and the CDR3 is as TCRdb lists it. The chain carries TRBV7-8 and TRBJ2-1; the DNA was not used to check the table's D call, TRBD1. CDR1 SGHVS and CDR2 FQNEAQ come from the germline V gene. Inclusive of both ends, the CDR3 amounts to 13 amino acids. CDR3 sequence: CASSFGGVPDTLY.

The chain combines TRBV9 with TRBJ1-5; D is possibly TRBD1 (5 bases). Per the germline V gene, CDR1 is SGDLS and CDR2 is YYNGEE. Trimming took 4 bases from V and 0 from J, leaving 8 bases between them. This CDR3 is 14 amino acids long. The CDR3 DNA reads TGTGCCAGCAGCCGGGGGGATAGCAATCAGCCCCAGCATTTT. Its protein product is CASSRGDSNQPQHF.

This clonotype was seen a few times. This chain links TRBV7-8 with TRBJ2-1, with D uncertain. Trimming left V 0 bases short and J 4 bases short, with 19 bases between. The CDR3 is 18 amino acids. Germline V gene data show CDR1 as SGHVS and CDR2 as FQNEAQ. The CDR3 loop reads CASSLAGGPDSRYNEQFF. The CDR3 DNA is TGTGCCAGCAGCTTAGCCGGCGGCCCCGACTCCCGGTACAATGAGCAGTTCTTC. Drawing the rest from reference TRBV7-8 and TRBJ2-1, the complete variable domain is GAGVSQSPRYKVAKRGQDVALRCDPISGHVSLFWYQQALGQGPEFLTYFQNEAQLDKSGLPSDRFFAERPEGSVSTLKIQRTQQEDSAVYLCASSLAGGPDSRYNEQFFGPGTRLTVL.

In regard to this clonotype: One end of the junction is discordant with germline, which a read error may explain. The CDR3, as DNA: TGTGCCACCAGCAGAGCTGGGGGTCCCGATACGCTGTATTTT. As protein: CATSRAGGPDTLYF. The chain joins TRBV15 to TRBJ2-3; possibly TRBD1 or TRBD2 for D (5 bases each). The CDR3 covers 14 residues. Looked up from germline, CDR1 is LNHNV and CDR2 is YYDKDF (reference sequence).

This sequence joins TRBV9 and TRBJ1-6; a weak D match, TRBD1 (5 bases). The V end lost 0 bases, the J end lost 18 bases, and 22 bases lay between the germline ends. The CDR3 has 15 amino acids. CDR1 and CDR2 (germline): SGDLS, YYNGEE. CDR3 nucleotide sequence: TGTGCCAGCAGCGTAGGGGGGACTACGCAGTATTCTGGCCACTTT. It encodes CASSVGGTTQYSGHF.

This chain joins TRBV5-6 and TRBJ2-1, with 8 bases that match TRBD2. Looked up from germline, CDR1 is SGHDT and CDR2 is YYEEEE. V dropped 2 bases and J dropped 7; count of bases not matched to a gene: 8. The CDR3 runs 15 residues. CDR3 sequence (DNA): TGTGCCAGCAGCTTTACTAGCGGCGGGAGTAATGAGCAGTTCTTC. Translating gives CASSFTSGGSNEQFF. Looking up the rest from reference TRBV5-6 and TRBJ2-1 gives the full variable domain: DAGVTQSPTHLIKTRGQQVTLRCSPKSGHDTVSWYQQALGQGPQFIFQYYEEEERQRGNFPDRFSGHQFPNYSSELNVNALLLGDSALYLCASSFTSGGSNEQFFGPGTRLTVL.

Concerning this clonotype itself: Germline and junction disagree at one end, which may indicate a read error. The V and J genes are TRBV7-8 and TRBJ2-3; D remains ambiguous. This CDR3 region has 14 residues. Germline CDR1 SGHVS, CDR2 FQNEAQ. CDR3 residues: CASSLAADPNTNQF. The DNA of the CDR3 is TGTGCCAGCAGCTTAGCGGCAGACCCTAATACGAATCAGTTT.

Turning to this clonotype: The junction does not match germline at one end; this may be a read error. The chain links TRBV9 to TRBJ2-1; D possibly uses TRBD1 or TRBD2 (5 bases each). The CDR3 is 13 residues long. Looked up from germline, CDR1 is SGDLS and CDR2 is YYNGEE. The CDR3 DNA is TGTGCCAGCAGCTTCGGGACCTATAATGAGCAGTTCTTC. This encodes CASSFGTYNEQFF.

The V gene is TRBV29-1, the J gene TRBJ2-3; 12 positions agree with TRBD2. V lost 4 bases to trimming and J lost 5 bases; unmatched junction nucleotides: 10. This CDR3 comprises 16 residues. Germline values: CDR1 SQVTM, CDR2 ANQGSEA. The CDR3 protein is CSVAPLAGGPIDTQYF. The CDR3 nucleotides are TGCAGCGTTGCACCTCTAGCGGGGGGGCCAATAGATACGCAGTATTTT.

On this clonotype itself: A read error may account for a junction end that differs from germline. CDR3 sequence: CARSVTKTGELSF. In DNA form, the CDR3 reads TGTGCCAGAAGCGTAACAAAGACAGGGGAGCTGTCTTTT. The rearrangement links TRBV9 to TRBJ2-2; 8 bases map to TRBD1. CDR3 size: 13 residues. Germline loops: CDR1 SGDLS, CDR2 YYNGEE.

V is TRBV7-9 and J is TRBJ2-5, with D unresolved. The CDR3 has 14 amino acids. V lost 5 bases to trimming and J lost 4 bases, with 14 bases between them. Germline values: CDR1 SEHNR, CDR2 FQNEAQ (reference sequence). The CDR3 is CASSSQTSRETQYF. As DNA, the CDR3 is TGTGCCAGCAGCAGTCAAACAAGCCGAGAGACCCAGTACTTC.